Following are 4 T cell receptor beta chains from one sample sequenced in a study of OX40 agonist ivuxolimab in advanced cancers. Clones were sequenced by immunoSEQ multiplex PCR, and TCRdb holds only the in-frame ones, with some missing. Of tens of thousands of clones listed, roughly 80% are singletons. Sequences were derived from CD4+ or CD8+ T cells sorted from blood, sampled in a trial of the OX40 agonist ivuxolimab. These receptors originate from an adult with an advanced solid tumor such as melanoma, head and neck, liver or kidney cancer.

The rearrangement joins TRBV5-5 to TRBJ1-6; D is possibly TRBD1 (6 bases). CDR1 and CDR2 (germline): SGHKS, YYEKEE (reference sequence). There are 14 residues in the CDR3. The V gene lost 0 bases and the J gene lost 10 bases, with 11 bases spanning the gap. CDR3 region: CASSLDWGRSPLHF. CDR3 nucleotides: TGTGCCAGCAGCTTGGACTGGGGGCGGTCACCCCTCCACTTT.

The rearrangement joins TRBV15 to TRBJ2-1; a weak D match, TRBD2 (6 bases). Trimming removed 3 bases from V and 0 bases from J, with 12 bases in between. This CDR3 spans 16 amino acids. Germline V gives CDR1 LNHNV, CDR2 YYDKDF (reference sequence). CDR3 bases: TGTGCCACCAGCAGGGGAGGACTCAGCTCCTACAATGAGCAGTTCTTC. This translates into CATSRGGLSSYNEQFF.

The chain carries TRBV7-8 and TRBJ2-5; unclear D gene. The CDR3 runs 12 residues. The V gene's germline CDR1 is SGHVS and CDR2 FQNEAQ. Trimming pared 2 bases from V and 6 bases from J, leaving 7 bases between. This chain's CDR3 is CASSLKGQTQYF. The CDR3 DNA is TGTGCCAGCAGCTTAAAGGGTCAGACCCAGTACTTC.

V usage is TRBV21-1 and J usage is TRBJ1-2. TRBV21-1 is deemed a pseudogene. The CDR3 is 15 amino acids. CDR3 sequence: CASSKGRIPANGYTF. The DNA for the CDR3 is TGTGCCAGCAGCAAGGGACGGATACCCGCAAATGGCTACACCTTC.